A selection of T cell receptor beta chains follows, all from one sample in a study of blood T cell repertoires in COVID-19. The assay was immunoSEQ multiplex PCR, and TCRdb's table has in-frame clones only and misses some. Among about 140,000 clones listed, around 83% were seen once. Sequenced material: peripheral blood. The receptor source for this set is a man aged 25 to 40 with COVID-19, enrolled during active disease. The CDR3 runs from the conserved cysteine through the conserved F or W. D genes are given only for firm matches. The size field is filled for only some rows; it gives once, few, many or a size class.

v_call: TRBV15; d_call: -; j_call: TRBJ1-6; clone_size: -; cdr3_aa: CATSRDNGNSPLHF; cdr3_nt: TGTGCCACCAGCAGAGACAACGGGAATTCACCCCTCCACTTT
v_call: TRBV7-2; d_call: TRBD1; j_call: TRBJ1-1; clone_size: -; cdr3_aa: CASRLQTGLDTEAFF; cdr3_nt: TGTGCCAGCAGGCTCCAGACAGGGTTAGACACTGAAGCTTTCTTT
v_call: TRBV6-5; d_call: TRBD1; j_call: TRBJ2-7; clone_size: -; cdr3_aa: CASSLQGQGTHEQYF; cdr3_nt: TGTGCCAGCAGTCTTCAGGGACAGGGTACCCACGAGCAGTACTTC
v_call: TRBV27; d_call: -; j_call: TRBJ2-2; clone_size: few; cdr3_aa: CASSPLNTGELFF; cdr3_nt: TGTGCCAGCAGCCCTTTGAACACCGGGGAGCTGTTTTTT
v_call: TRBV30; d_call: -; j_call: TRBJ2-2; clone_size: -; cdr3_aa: CAWSWAVTGELFF; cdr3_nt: TGTGCCTGGAGTTGGGCTGTGACCGGGGAGCTGTTTTTT
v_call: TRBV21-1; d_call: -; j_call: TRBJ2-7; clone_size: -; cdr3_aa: CASSNKQGSEFSYEQYF; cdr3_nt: TGTGCCAGCAGCAACAAACAAGGGAGTGAATTCTCCTACGAGCAGTACTTC
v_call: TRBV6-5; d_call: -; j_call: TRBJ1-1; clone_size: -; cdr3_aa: CASSYTQGNTEAFF; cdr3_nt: TGTGCCAGCAGTTACACACAGGGGAACACTGAAGCTTTCTTT
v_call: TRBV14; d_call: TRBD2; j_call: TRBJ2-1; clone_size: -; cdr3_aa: CASSRKPGLAGGRSYNEQFF; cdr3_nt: TGTGCCAGCAGCCGCAAGCCGGGACTAGCGGGAGGGCGTTCTTACAATGAGCAGTTCTTC
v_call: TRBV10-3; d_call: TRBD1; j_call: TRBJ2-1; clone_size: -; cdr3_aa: CAIMSGQRNNEQFF; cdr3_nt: TGTGCCATCATGTCGGGACAGAGAAACAATGAGCAGTTCTTC
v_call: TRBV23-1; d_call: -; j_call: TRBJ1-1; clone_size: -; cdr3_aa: CASSQYPGDTEAFF; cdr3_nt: TGCGCCAGCAGTCAATACCCCGGAGACACTGAAGCTTTCTTT
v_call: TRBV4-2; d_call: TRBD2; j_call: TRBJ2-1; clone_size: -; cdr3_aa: CASSQDLADRAGSSYNEQFF; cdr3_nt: TGTGCCAGCAGCCAAGATCTGGCTGACCGAGCGGGAAGTTCCTACAATGAGCAGTTCTTC
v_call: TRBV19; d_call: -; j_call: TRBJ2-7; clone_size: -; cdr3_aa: CASSMGRGSYEQYF; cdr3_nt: TGTGCCAGTAGTATGGGAAGGGGTTCCTACGAGCAGTACTTC
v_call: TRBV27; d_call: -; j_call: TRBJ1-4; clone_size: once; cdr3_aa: CASSWRAGTNEKLFF; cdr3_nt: TGTGCCAGCAGTTGGAGGGCAGGGACTAATGAAAAACTGTTTTTT
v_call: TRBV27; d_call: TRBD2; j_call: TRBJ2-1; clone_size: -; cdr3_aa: CASSLSASGLSGEQFF; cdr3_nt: TGTGCCAGCAGTTTATCGGCTAGCGGGTTGTCGGGTGAGCAGTTCTTC
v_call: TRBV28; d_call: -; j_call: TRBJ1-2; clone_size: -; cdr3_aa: CASSFQGSLYGYTF; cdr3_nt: TGTGCCAGCAGTTTCCAGGGGTCCCTCTATGGCTACACCTTC
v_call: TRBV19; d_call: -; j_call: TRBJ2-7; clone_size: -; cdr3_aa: CASSRQGQAYEQYF; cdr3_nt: TGTGCCAGTAGTCGACAAGGACAAGCCTACGAGCAGTACTTC
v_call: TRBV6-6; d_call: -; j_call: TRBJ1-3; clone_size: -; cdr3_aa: CASSTTGLFSGNTIYF; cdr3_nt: TGTGCCAGCAGCACGACAGGACTGTTCTCTGGAAACACCATATATTTT
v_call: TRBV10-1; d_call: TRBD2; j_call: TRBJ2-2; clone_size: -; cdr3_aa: CASSPSGRSRGTGELFF; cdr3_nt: TGCGCCAGCTCTCCTAGCGGTCGTTCAAGAGGCACCGGGGAGCTGTTTTTT
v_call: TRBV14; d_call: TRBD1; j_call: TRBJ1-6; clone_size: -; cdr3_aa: CASSPIKGQNSPLHF; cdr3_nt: TGTGCCAGCAGCCCTATAAAGGGACAGAATTCACCCCTCCACTTT
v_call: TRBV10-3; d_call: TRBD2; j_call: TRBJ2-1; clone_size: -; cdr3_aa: CAISGTSGSYEQFF; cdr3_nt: TGTGCCATCAGCGGGACTAGCGGGAGTTACGAGCAGTTCTTC
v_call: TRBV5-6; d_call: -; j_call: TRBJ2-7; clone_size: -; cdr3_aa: CASSFSNEQYF; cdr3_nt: TGTGCCAGCAGCTTCTCTAACGAGCAGTACTTC
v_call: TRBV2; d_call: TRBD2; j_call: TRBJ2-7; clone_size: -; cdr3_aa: CASSLTSGRSSYEQYF; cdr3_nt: TGTGCCAGCAGTTTGACTAGCGGGAGGTCATCCTACGAGCAGTACTTC
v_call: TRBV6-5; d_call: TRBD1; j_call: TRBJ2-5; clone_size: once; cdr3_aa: CASRGQGQETQYF; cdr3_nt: TGTGCCAGCAGAGGACAGGGGCAAGAGACCCAGTACTTC
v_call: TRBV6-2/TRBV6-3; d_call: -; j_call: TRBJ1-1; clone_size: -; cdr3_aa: CASSYSGTQNTEAFF; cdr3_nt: TGTGCCAGCAGTTACTCCGGGACACAGAACACTGAAGCTTTCTTT
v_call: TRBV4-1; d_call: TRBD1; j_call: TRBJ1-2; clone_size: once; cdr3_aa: CASSHSRGVGVYGYTF; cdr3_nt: TGCGCCAGCAGCCACTCCAGGGGGGTAGGGGTCTATGGCTACACCTTC
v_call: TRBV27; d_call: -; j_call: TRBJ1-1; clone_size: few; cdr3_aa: CASSLGQNRVNTEAFF; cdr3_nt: TGTGCCAGCAGTTTAGGCCAGAACAGAGTGAACACTGAAGCTTTCTTT
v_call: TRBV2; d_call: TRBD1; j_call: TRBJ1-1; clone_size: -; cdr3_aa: CASSEASGGTEAFF; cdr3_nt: TGTGCCAGCAGTGAAGCCTCAGGGGGGACTGAAGCTTTCTTT
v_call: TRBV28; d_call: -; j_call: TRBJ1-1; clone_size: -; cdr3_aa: CASSFRGGQNTEAFF; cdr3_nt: TGTGCCAGCAGTTTTAGGGGAGGACAGAACACTGAAGCTTTCTTT
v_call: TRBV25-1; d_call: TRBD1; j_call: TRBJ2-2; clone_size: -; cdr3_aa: CASSPRDRGGGTGELFF; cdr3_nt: TGTGCCAGCAGTCCACGGGACAGGGGGGGCGGCACCGGGGAGCTGTTTTTT
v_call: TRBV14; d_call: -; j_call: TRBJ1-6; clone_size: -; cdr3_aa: CASSHSHKGDSPLHF; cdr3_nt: TGTGCCAGCAGCCACTCCCACAAAGGGGATTCACCCCTCCACTTT
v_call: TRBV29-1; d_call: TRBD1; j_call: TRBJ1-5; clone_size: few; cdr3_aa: CSVSDRGRSQPQHF; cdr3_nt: TGCAGCGTTTCGGACAGGGGGCGAAGTCAGCCCCAGCATTTT
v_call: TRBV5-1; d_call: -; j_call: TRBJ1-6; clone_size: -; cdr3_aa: CASSLMGVSSYNSPLHF; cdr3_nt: TGCGCCAGCAGCCTCATGGGAGTCAGCTCCTATAATTCACCCCTCCACTTT
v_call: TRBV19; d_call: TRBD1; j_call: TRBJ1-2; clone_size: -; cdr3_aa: CASSTGQYNYGYTF; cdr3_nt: TGTGCCAGTAGTACGGGACAGTATAACTATGGCTACACCTTC
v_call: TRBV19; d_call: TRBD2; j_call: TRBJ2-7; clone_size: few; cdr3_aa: CASRGGLAGVDEQYF; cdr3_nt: TGTGCCAGTAGGGGAGGACTAGCGGGAGTTGACGAGCAGTACTTC
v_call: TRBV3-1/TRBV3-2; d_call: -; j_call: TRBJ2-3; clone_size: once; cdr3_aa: CASSQVSTDTQYF; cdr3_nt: TGTGCCAGCAGCCAAGTATCCACAGATACGCAGTATTTT
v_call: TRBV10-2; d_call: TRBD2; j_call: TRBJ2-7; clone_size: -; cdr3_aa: CASSSGTSGYEQYF; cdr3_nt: TGCGCCAGCAGTTCCGGGACTAGCGGCTACGAGCAGTACTTC
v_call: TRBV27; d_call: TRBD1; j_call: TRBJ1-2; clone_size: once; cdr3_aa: CARKDRGFGYTF; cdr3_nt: TGTGCCAGGAAGGACAGGGGGTTTGGCTACACCTTC
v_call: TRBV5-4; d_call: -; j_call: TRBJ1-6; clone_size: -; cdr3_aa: CASSRRSRGPRTDNSPLHF; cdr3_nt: TGTGCCAGCAGCCGCCGGAGTAGAGGGCCCCGGACGGATAATTCACCCCTCCACTTT
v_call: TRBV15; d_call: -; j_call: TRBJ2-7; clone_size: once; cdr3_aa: CATSREGGTSYEQYF; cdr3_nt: TGTGCCACCAGCAGAGAGGGGGGTACGTCCTACGAGCAGTACTTC
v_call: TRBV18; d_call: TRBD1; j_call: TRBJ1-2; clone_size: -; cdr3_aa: CASSPSQGASGYTF; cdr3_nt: TGTGCCAGCTCACCATCCCAGGGGGCCTCTGGCTACACCTTC
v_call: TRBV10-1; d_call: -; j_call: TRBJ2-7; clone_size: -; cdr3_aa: CASSESTGNEQYF; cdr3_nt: TGCGCCAGCAGTGAGTCGACCGGGAACGAGCAGTACTTC
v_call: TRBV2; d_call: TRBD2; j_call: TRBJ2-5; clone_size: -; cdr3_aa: CASNPEAGASTQYF; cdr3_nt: TGTGCCAGCAATCCGGAGGCGGGAGCGTCGACCCAGTACTTC
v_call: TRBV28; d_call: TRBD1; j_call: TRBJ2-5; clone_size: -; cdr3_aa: CASSFSGQQETQYF; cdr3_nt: TGTGCCAGCAGTTTCTCGGGACAGCAAGAGACCCAGTACTTC
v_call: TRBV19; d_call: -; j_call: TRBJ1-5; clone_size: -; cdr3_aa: CASRAAFPKGSNQPQHF; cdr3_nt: TGTGCCAGTAGAGCGGCCTTCCCTAAGGGTAGCAATCAGCCCCAGCATTTT
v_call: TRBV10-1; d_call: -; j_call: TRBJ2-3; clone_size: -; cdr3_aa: CASSESGRGTDTQYF; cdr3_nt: TGCGCCAGCAGTGAAAGCGGACGAGGGACAGATACGCAGTATTTT
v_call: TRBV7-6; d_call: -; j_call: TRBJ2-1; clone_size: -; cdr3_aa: CASSQSLGGLLYNEQFF; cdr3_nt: TGTGCCAGCAGCCAAAGTCTGGGGGGGCTCCTCTACAATGAGCAGTTCTTC
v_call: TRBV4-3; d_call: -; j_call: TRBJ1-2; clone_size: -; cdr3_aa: CASSQERGGYTF; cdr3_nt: TGCGCCAGCAGCCAAGAAAGGGGTGGCTACACCTTC
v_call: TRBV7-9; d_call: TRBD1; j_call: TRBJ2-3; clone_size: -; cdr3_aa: CASSRTRDRGTDTQYF; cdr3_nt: TGTGCCAGCAGCCGTACCCGGGACAGGGGGACAGATACGCAGTATTTT
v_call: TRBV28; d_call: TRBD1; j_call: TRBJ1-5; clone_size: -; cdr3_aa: CASSSMTGGHQPQHF; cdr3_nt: TGTGCCAGCAGTTCAATGACAGGGGGACATCAGCCCCAGCATTTT
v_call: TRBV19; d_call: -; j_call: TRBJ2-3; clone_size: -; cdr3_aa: CASSNLVSADTQYF; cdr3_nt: TGTGCCAGTAGTAACCTGGTGAGCGCAGATACGCAGTATTTT
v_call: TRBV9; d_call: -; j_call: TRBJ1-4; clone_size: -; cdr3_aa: CASSGDSEGNEKLFF; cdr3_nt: TGTGCCAGCAGCGGAGACAGCGAAGGGAATGAAAAACTGTTTTTT
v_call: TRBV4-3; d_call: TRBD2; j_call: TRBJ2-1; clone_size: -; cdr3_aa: CASSPYRAGSSDEQFF; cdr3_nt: TGCGCCAGCAGCCCATATAGAGCGGGGTCGTCCGATGAGCAGTTCTTC